Below, 23 T cell receptor beta chains from the same sample are listed, as sequenced in a study of blood T cell repertoires in COVID-19. Some clones are missing from TCRdb's copy, which holds only in-frame ones; the method was immunoSEQ multiplex PCR. This sample has more than 200,000 clones, with around 92% found just once. The material sequenced was PBMCs or T cells enriched from blood (not recorded which). The receptors derive from a woman in her thirties with acute COVID-19.

The rearrangement uses TRBV30 and TRBJ1-4, with TRBD1 as a possible D gene (5 bases). CDR3 length: 13 amino acids. Germline loops: CDR1 GTSNPN, CDR2 SVGIG (reference sequence). V lost 8 bases to trimming and J lost 7 bases, with 17 bases between them. CDR3: CAGGEQGSEKLFF. In DNA, the CDR3 is TGTGCCGGGGGGGAGCAGGGTAGTGAAAAACTGTTTTTT.

This chain connects TRBV5-1 to TRBJ2-6, with 9 positions matching TRBD1. CDR3 length: 18 amino acids. In germline, CDR1 is SGHRS, CDR2 YFSETQ. With 4 bases clipped from V and 0 bases from J, the junction kept 8 bases outside the gene matches. The CDR3 loop reads CASSAAGTGYSGANVLTF. CDR3 nucleotides: TGCGCCAGCAGCGCAGCCGGGACAGGGTACTCTGGGGCCAACGTCCTGACTTTC.

This chain connects TRBV5-1 to TRBJ1-2; D gene ambiguous. The CDR3 is 14 amino acids. V was clipped by 0 bases and J by 3 bases, with 9 bases between them. Germline CDR1 and CDR2: SGHRS and YFSETQ. The DNA for the CDR3 is TGCGCCAGCAGCTTGGCCGACAAAGACTATGGCTACACCTTC. Translation: CASSLADKDYGYTF.

CDR3 nucleotide sequence: TGTGCCAGCAGTTATATTGGGACAACCTTGCCCGAGCAGTACTTC. It yields the protein CASSYIGTTLPEQYF. The rearrangement links TRBV6-5 to TRBJ2-7; possible D gene TRBD1, 6 bases. The germline V gene has CDR1 MNHEY and CDR2 SVGAGI. V lost 3 bases to trimming and J lost 6 bases, with 18 bases between them. The CDR3 loop spans 15 amino acids.

The genes are TRBV11-2 and TRBJ1-3; D unresolved. Trimming took off 1 base at V and 1 base at J, with 5 bases between the two ends. There are 14 residues in the CDR3. Germline CDR1 is SGHAT and CDR2 is FQNNGV. DNA of the CDR3: TGTGCCAGCAGCTTAGCCAGATCTGGAAACACCATATATTTT. Translation: CASSLARSGNTIYF.

The gene calls are TRBV6-5 and TRBJ1-2, with 10 bases fitting TRBD1. The germline CDR1 and CDR2 sequences are MNHEY and SVGAGI. V was clipped by 2 bases and J by 7 bases; unmatched bases: 7. The CDR3 has 15 residues. CDR3 nucleotide sequence: TGTGCCAGCAGTTACCTGGGACAGGGGATGGGTGGCTACACCTTC. This gives the protein CASSYLGQGMGGYTF.

The chain has TRBV3-1 (or the pseudogene TRBV3-2) and TRBJ2-2; TRBD2 agrees at 8 bases. The V segment lost 8 bases and the J segment 4 bases; nucleotides outside the gene matches: 9. The CDR3 covers 15 residues. Germline V gives CDR1 LGHDT, CDR2 YNNKEL (reference sequence). CDR3 loop: CASLPSGGVTGELFF. The DNA of the CDR3 is TGTGCCAGCCTCCCGAGCGGGGGAGTCACCGGGGAGCTGTTTTTT.

The chain joins TRBV14 to TRBJ1-1, with a weak D call TRBD1 (5 bases). The CDR3 length is 14 residues. Germline V gives CDR1 SGHDN, CDR2 FVKESK. The V end lost 4 bases, the J end lost 5 bases, and 14 bases lay between the germline ends. The CDR3 loop reads CASSPYGARTEAFF. The CDR3, as DNA: TGTGCCAGCAGCCCCTATGGGGCGCGGACTGAAGCTTTCTTT.

The CDR3 coding sequence is TGTGCCAGCAGCTTGGCGACAGGGGTTCAGCCCCAGCATTTT. Amino acid sequence: CASSLATGVQPQHF. The rearrangement uses TRBV5-6 and TRBJ1-5; 8 bases are a match to TRBD1. CDR1 SGHDT and CDR2 YYEEEE come from the germline V gene. The CDR3 runs to 14 residues. V trimming: 0 bases; J trimming: 6 bases; junction bases outside the gene matches: 2.

The chain is built from TRBV9 and TRBJ2-3; tentatively, D is TRBD2 (7 bases). This CDR3 spans 16 amino acids. CDR1 is SGDLS, CDR2 YYNGEE, per germline. The V gene lost 4 bases and the J gene lost 0 bases, with 15 bases spanning the gap. The CDR3 coding sequence is TGTGCCAGCAGCCCCCGTGAGGGGGGGAGCACAGATACGCAGTATTTT. Encoded protein: CASSPREGGSTDTQYF.

The chain links TRBV6-5 to TRBJ2-2; 8 bases agree with TRBD1. Germline CDR1 MNHEY, CDR2 SVGAGI. Trimming removed 4 bases from V and 4 bases from J; junction bases left unmatched: 8. The CDR3 has 16 amino acids. CDR3 in DNA: TGTGCCAGCAGTTCTCCAGGACAGGGAAGCACCGGGGAGCTGTTTTTT. Translating it yields CASSSPGQGSTGELFF.

The V gene is TRBV29-1, the J gene TRBJ2-7; perhaps TRBD1 as D (6 bases). Trimming left V 4 bases short and J 3 bases short, with 10 bases between. This CDR3 comprises 12 residues. Germline V gives CDR1 SQVTM, CDR2 ANQGSEA. CDR3 region: CSVVGQLYEQYF. The CDR3 coding sequence is TGCAGCGTTGTCGGACAGCTCTACGAGCAGTACTTC.

This rearrangement joins TRBV19 to TRBJ1-5; 10 bases map to TRBD1. The trim removed 7 bases at V and 5 bases at J, leaving 14 bases unmatched. CDR1 LNHDA and CDR2 SQIVND come from the germline V gene (reference sequence). The CDR3 extends over 17 amino acids. CDR3 sequence (DNA): TGTGCCAGTAACAGCCCCCGGGACAGGGGTAGGCATCAGCCCCAGCATTTT. It specifies CASNSPRDRGRHQPQHF. Looking up the rest from reference TRBV19 and TRBJ1-5 gives the full variable domain: DGGITQSPKYLFRKEGQNVTLSCEQNLNHDAMYWYRQDPGQGLRLIYYSQIVNDFQKGDIAEGYSVSREKKESFPLTVTSAQKNPTAFYLCASNSPRDRGRHQPQHFGDGTRLSIL.

This chain connects TRBV7-8 to TRBJ2-7; D might be TRBD2 (6 bases). Trimming stripped 5 bases from V and 5 bases from J, with 13 bases between. Per germline, CDR1 SGHVS and CDR2 FQNEAQ. The CDR3 is 13 residues long. The CDR3 DNA follows: TGTGCCAGCAGCGTTAGCGGTTCTCACGAGCAGTACTTC. The encoded protein is CASSVSGSHEQYF.

The table lists this clone with a count of one. V and J are TRBV28 and TRBJ1-1, with 9 bases aligning to TRBD1. The CDR3 consists of 14 residues. Germline lookup yields CDR1 MDHEN and CDR2 SYDVKM. With 6 bases clipped from V and 11 bases from J, the junction kept 13 bases outside the gene matches. The CDR3 nucleotides read TGTGCCAGCAGGTGGGACAGGGAAGGCGGGTGGGCTTTCTTT. This sequence encodes CASRWDREGGWAFF.

The J gene is TRBJ2-5, the V gene TRBV19; 7 positions agree with TRBD2. The CDR3 contains 12 residues. V lost 5 bases, J lost 4 bases, and 1 base stayed unmatched. Germline V gene lookup returns CDR1 LNHDA and CDR2 SQIVND (reference sequence). The CDR3, as DNA: TGTGCCAGTAGTGCGGGGGTAGAGACCCAGTACTTC. Amino acids: CASSAGVETQYF.

The table lists this clone with a count of one. J is TRBJ1-2 and V is TRBV3-1 (or the pseudogene TRBV3-2); 12 bases are shared with TRBD1. The germline gives CDR1 LGHDT, CDR2 YNNKEL (reference sequence). J gave up 7 bases and V 5 bases, and 5 bases lay outside the gene matches. CDR3 length: 14 amino acids. CDR3 bases: TGTGCCAGCAGCACCCGGGACAGGGGGCTTGGCTACACCTTC. This codes for CASSTRDRGLGYTF.

V is TRBV4-1 and J is TRBJ1-2; the D gene is possibly TRBD1 (6 bases). V was shortened by 0 bases and J by 4 bases, with 15 bases between the two germline ends. CDR3 length: 16 residues. Germline CDR1 is MGHRA and CDR2 is YSYEKL. CDR3 residues: CASSQDRNRESYGYTF. The CDR3 DNA follows: TGCGCCAGCAGCCAAGATAGGAACAGGGAGAGCTATGGCTACACCTTC.

This clone appeared once. The V gene is TRBV5-1, the J gene TRBJ1-2; 9 bases map to TRBD1. The CDR3 length is 15 residues. Germline-derived CDR1 and CDR2 are SGHRS and YFSETQ. V lost 2 bases, J lost 5 bases, and 7 bases stayed unmatched. CDR3 nucleotides: TGCGCCAGCAGCTTTTCGACAGGGGGGGCATATGGCTACACCTTC. Amino acid sequence: CASSFSTGGAYGYTF.

The chain is built from TRBV5-8 and TRBJ1-2, with a tentative D call TRBD1 (5 bases). The CDR3 contains 16 residues. Deletions cut 0 bases from V and 4 bases from J, with 16 bases between. The germline gives CDR1 SGHTS, CDR2 YDEGEE. CDR3 residues: CASSLDGTVGLYGYTF. CDR3 sequence (DNA): TGTGCCAGCAGCTTGGATGGGACGGTGGGACTCTATGGCTACACCTTC.

The chain is built from TRBV6-5 and TRBJ2-7, with TRBD2 identical over 7 bases. The CDR3 length is 14 residues. Germline-derived CDR1 and CDR2 are MNHEY and SVGAGI. The trim removed 4 bases at V and 5 bases at J, leaving 8 bases unmatched. CDR3 sequence: CASSSNQGGHEQYF. The CDR3 DNA sequence: TGTGCCAGCAGTTCCAATCAGGGAGGGCACGAGCAGTACTTC.

This clone has only one observation. The chain combines TRBV3-1 (or the pseudogene TRBV3-2) with TRBJ1-1; the D gene is possibly TRBD1 (5 bases). The germline V gene has CDR1 LGHDT and CDR2 YNNKEL (reference sequence). Trimming removed 1 base at V and 4 bases at J, with 13 bases between. This CDR3 has 15 residues. CDR3 region: CASSQALGGSTEAFF. In DNA, the CDR3 is TGTGCCAGCAGCCAAGCCCTCGGGGGGAGCACTGAAGCTTTCTTT.

In this sample, this clone turned up once. The rearrangement links TRBV6-1 to TRBJ2-7; the match to TRBD2 covers 8 bases. J lost 1 base, V lost 3 bases, and 5 bases had no gene match. The CDR3 totals 15 residues. Per the germline V gene, CDR1 is MNHNS and CDR2 is SASEGT. The CDR3 nucleotides read TGTGCCAGCAGTGAGGAACTAGCGGATTCCTACGAGCAGTACTTC. Amino acids: CASSEELADSYEQYF.